Listed below are T cell receptor beta chains from one sample, sequenced in a study of blood T cell repertoires in COVID-19. Libraries were prepared by immunoSEQ multiplex PCR; TCRdb keeps only in-frame clonotypes and omits some of them. The sample records 200,000 to 300,000 clones, over 80% being singletons. Input material: peripheral blood. The receptors were gathered from a human donor in a cohort sampled during active COVID-19. CDR3s include the opening cysteine and the closing phenylalanine or tryptophan. D genes are given only for firm matches. Where a row states a size, it is once, few, many or the class of an expanded clone; other rows omit it.

abundance	d_gene	v_gene	j_gene	CDR3nt	CDR3aa
.	.	TRBV10-3	TRBJ2-5	TGTGCCATCAGTGGGGTAGGGGACACTCAAGAGACCCAGTACTTC	CAISGVGDTQETQYF
.	TRBD2	TRBV5-1	TRBJ2-1	TGCGCCAGCAGCTCCCGACTAGCGGGAGGTGACAATGAGCAGTTCTTC	CASSSRLAGGDNEQFF
.	.	TRBV28	TRBJ2-5	TGTGCCAGCAGTTCCCAGGGGGCGGGGGAGGAGACCCAGTACTTC	CASSSQGAGEETQYF
.	TRBD2	TRBV10-1	TRBJ2-5	TGCGCCAGCAGTGAGTCGATAGCGGGCCAAGAAGAGACCCAGTACTTC	CASSESIAGQEETQYF
.	TRBD1	TRBV28	TRBJ2-7	TGTGCCAGCAGTTTACCTACCGGGACAGTATACGAGCAGTACTTC	CASSLPTGTVYEQYF
.	.	TRBV7-9	TRBJ2-3	TGTGCCAGCAGCCCAGGGCCGGGCAGCACAGATACGCAGTATTTT	CASSPGPGSTDTQYF
.	.	TRBV7-2	TRBJ1-5	TGTGCCAGCAGCGGACCCACGGGAAACAATCAGCCCCAGCATTTT	CASSGPTGNNQPQHF
.	.	TRBV7-2	TRBJ1-1	TGTGCCAGCAGGCGTCGGACAGCCCCCGTGGCCACTGAAGCTTTCTTT	CASRRRTAPVATEAFF
few	.	TRBV4-2	TRBJ1-5	TGTGCCAGCAGCCAAGACGACAGAACCAATCAGCCCCAGCATTTT	CASSQDDRTNQPQHF
.	.	TRBV9	TRBJ1-2	TGTGCCAGCAGCGCCTGGCTCGGGGGCTACACCTTC	CASSAWLGGYTF
.	.	TRBV5-1	TRBJ2-3	TGCGCCAGCAGGACAGGAAACACAGATACGCAGTATTTT	CASRTGNTDTQYF
few	.	TRBV6-5	TRBJ1-5	TGTGCCAGCACACGTGCCCAGAGCAATCAGCCCCAGCATTTT	CASTRAQSNQPQHF
.	TRBD1	TRBV9	TRBJ1-5	TGTGCCAGGAGGAGTCCGGGACAGGGGCCTAATCAGCCCCAGCATTTT	CARRSPGQGPNQPQHF
.	.	TRBV2	TRBJ2-7	TGTGCCAGCAGTGACTACGTACGGAGGAACGAGCAGTACTTC	CASSDYVRRNEQYF
.	TRBD1	TRBV11-3	TRBJ2-7	TGTGCCAGCAGCTCATCAGGGGGCAACGAGCAGTACTTC	CASSSSGGNEQYF
.	.	TRBV28	TRBJ1-1	TGTGCCAGCAGTTTAACCTGGGGGCCTGGGACTGAAGCTTTCTTT	CASSLTWGPGTEAFF
.	TRBD1	TRBV29-1	TRBJ1-2	TGCAGCGTTGATGCAGGGGGCAGTAACTATGGCTACACCTTC	CSVDAGGSNYGYTF
.	.	TRBV6-1	TRBJ1-1	TGTGCCAGCAGTGAAAGGGGGGGCACTGAAGCTTTCTTT	CASSERGGTEAFF
.	.	TRBV6-5	TRBJ1-3	TGTGCCAGCAGTTTCGAGGGATTCTCTGGAAACACCATATATTTT	CASSFEGFSGNTIYF
.	.	TRBV19	TRBJ1-3	TGTGCCAGTACGTACTCCACGCTGATTCTAACTGGAAACACCATATATTTT	CASTYSTLILTGNTIYF
.	.	TRBV27	TRBJ2-3	TGTGCCAGCAGTATTGGGCCCACAGATACGCAGTATTTT	CASSIGPTDTQYF
.	.	TRBV5-1	TRBJ2-7	TGCGCCAGCAGCTTGGATGCGGGGCGGACCTACGAGCAGTACTTC	CASSLDAGRTYEQYF
.	TRBD1	TRBV23-1	TRBJ1-2	TGCGCCAGCAGTCAATCGGTCCGGGACAGAAAGAAAGTGAACTATGGCTACACCTTC	CASSQSVRDRKKVNYGYTF
.	TRBD1	TRBV7-9	TRBJ1-4	TGTGCCAGCAGCCTACACCGGGACAGGGTGGAAAAACTGTTTTTT	CASSLHRDRVEKLFF
.	TRBD1	TRBV3-1/TRBV3-2	TRBJ1-5	TGTGCCAGCAGCCATGGGGTGGGACAGGGGTTCAGCAATCAGCCCCAGCATTTT	CASSHGVGQGFSNQPQHF
.	TRBD2	TRBV3-1/TRBV3-2	TRBJ2-5	TGTGCCAGCAGCCAAGCCTCTGGCGGGGGGGCCGGAGAGACCCAGTACTTC	CASSQASGGGAGETQYF
.	.	TRBV7-3	TRBJ2-1	TGTGCCAGCGGAGCTGGGAATGAGCAGTTCTTC	CASGAGNEQFF
.	TRBD2	TRBV28	TRBJ2-7	TGTGCCAGCTCCCTGGCGGGAGGTACCGAGCAGTACTTC	CASSLAGGTEQYF
.	TRBD2	TRBV12-3/TRBV12-4	TRBJ2-1	TGTGCCAGTGTAGCGGGGCGATACAATGAGCAGTTCTTC	CASVAGRYNEQFF
few	TRBD1	TRBV11-1	TRBJ1-6	TGTGCCAGCAGCAAGGGACAGGTCAAATCACCCCTCCACTTT	CASSKGQVKSPLHF
.	TRBD1	TRBV7-2	TRBJ2-7	TGTGCCAGCAGCTTAGTATCGGGACAGGGCTACGAGCAGTACTTC	CASSLVSGQGYEQYF
.	TRBD1	TRBV18	TRBJ1-6	TGTGCCAGCTCCCCCCGGGACAGGGAGGAGCGCTCACCCCTCCACTTT	CASSPRDREERSPLHF
.	TRBD1	TRBV24-1	TRBJ2-3	TGTGCCACCAGTGATAGACAGGGGGCAACAGATACGCAGTATTTT	CATSDRQGATDTQYF
.	.	TRBV7-3	TRBJ1-2	TGTGCCAGCAGCTTAATGCCGGGGGCTAACTATGGCTACACCTTC	CASSLMPGANYGYTF
.	.	TRBV6-1	TRBJ2-1	TGTGCCAGCAGTGAAGGACAGAGCTCCTACAATGAGCAGTTCTTC	CASSEGQSSYNEQFF
.	.	TRBV19	TRBJ1-5	TGTGCCAGTGGATACAGGGAGGGGAATCAGCCCCAGCATTTT	CASGYREGNQPQHF
few	.	TRBV7-9	TRBJ2-7	TGTGCCAGCAGCTTTGGCCAGTCTTACGAGCAGTACTTC	CASSFGQSYEQYF
.	TRBD2	TRBV14	TRBJ2-1	TGTGCCAGCAGCCGCGGGACTAGCGAGTTCAATGAGCAGTTCTTC	CASSRGTSEFNEQFF
.	.	TRBV28	TRBJ2-1	TGTGCCAGCACCCCCCCCGGGGGGCGCATGGTCGATGAGCAGTTCTTC	CASTPPGGRMVDEQFF
.	TRBD2	TRBV7-9	TRBJ2-5	TGTGCCAGCAGCTCGGCGGGAGGCCGTCGAGAGACCCAGTACTTC	CASSSAGGRRETQYF
.	TRBD1	TRBV19	TRBJ2-3	TGTGCCAGTAGTATCGGCAGGGGGGATACGCAGTATTTT	CASSIGRGDTQYF
.	TRBD1	TRBV5-1	TRBJ2-1	TGCGCCAGCAGCTTGGGCAGGGGGCGCATGGATGAGCAGTTCTTC	CASSLGRGRMDEQFF
.	TRBD2	TRBV7-2	TRBJ2-5	TGTGCCAGCAGCTCAGAGGCTAGCGGGAGGGCCTGGGAGACCCAGTACTTC	CASSSEASGRAWETQYF
.	.	TRBV7-2	TRBJ2-3	TGTGCCAGCAGCCCCTACACAGATACGCAGTATTTT	CASSPYTDTQYF
few	.	TRBV5-1	TRBJ2-2	TGCGCCAGCAGCTTGAGCCTATCGAACACCGGGGAGCTGTTTTTT	CASSLSLSNTGELFF
few	TRBD1	TRBV5-1	TRBJ1-4	TGCGCCAGCAGCTCCGGGACAGGGGGCAAGGAAAAACTGTTTTTT	CASSSGTGGKEKLFF
.	TRBD2	TRBV7-2	TRBJ2-1	TGTGCCAGCAGCTTAGCTCTAGCGGGAGATACGTTCTTC	CASSLALAGDTFF
.	TRBD1	TRBV11-2	TRBJ1-1	TGTGCCAGCAGCTTACAGGGGGGGAACACTGAAGCTTTCTTT	CASSLQGGNTEAFF
.	TRBD2	TRBV5-1	TRBJ2-5	TGCGCCAGCAGCTTGACGACTAGCGGGGCCCAAGAGACCCAGTACTTC	CASSLTTSGAQETQYF
once	TRBD2	TRBV7-9	TRBJ2-1	TGTGCCAGCAGCGCTAAATTAGGGGCGGGGGGCCTTTACAATGAGCAGTTCTTC	CASSAKLGAGGLYNEQFF
.	TRBD1	TRBV6-6	TRBJ2-1	TGTGCCAGCAGTTACGGACAGGGAACTGACAATGAGCAGTTCTTC	CASSYGQGTDNEQFF